This T cell receptor (beta chain) is drawn from a study of cytomegalovirus exposure and HLA in healthy donors. The PCR made use of 60 Vbeta and 13 Jbeta primers. Generated by immunoSEQ multiplex PCR, the TCRdb table keeps only in-frame clones and is missing some. Here the sample spans 90,000 to 150,000 clones, 81% being singletons. CDR1 is PRHDT and CDR2 is FYEKMQ in the germline V gene (reference sequence). The CDR3 extends over 14 amino acids. V trimming: 5 bases; J trimming: 2 bases; junction bases outside the gene matches: 6. The chain uses TRBV13 and TRBJ2-7; 7 nucleotides line up with TRBD2. The specimen sequenced was PBMCs. The clonotype was recovered from a woman in her thirties or forties in good health and CMV-seronegative. The CDR3 coding sequence is TGTGCCAGCAGCCTGGGACTAATTGCCTACGAGCAGTACTTC. Protein product: CASSLGLIAYEQYF.